This TCR beta chain was profiled in a study of T cell responses to AZD1222 COVID-19 vaccine. Findings and limits, study-wide: In a largely white British group with more females than males, clonal diversity was possibly underestimated.

Produced via immunoSEQ multiplex PCR; TCRdb's table is partial and in-frame only. The data hold 200,000 to 250,000 clones, with more than 85% observed a single time. As for this clone: Its antigen is not known.

The CDR3 contains 13 residues. Germline loops: CDR1 SGHKS, CDR2 YYEKEE (reference sequence). Trimming removed 2 bases from V and 3 bases from J, with 6 bases in between. The sequencing here drew on peripheral blood, taken on day 0 of MenACWY control vaccination. V gene TRBV5-5 combines with J gene TRBJ1-5; no firm D call. The sequence derives from an adult in good health. The CDR3 DNA is TGTGCCAGCAGCTTCACAGACAATCAGCCCCAGCATTTT. Translated, it gives CASSFTDNQPQHF.